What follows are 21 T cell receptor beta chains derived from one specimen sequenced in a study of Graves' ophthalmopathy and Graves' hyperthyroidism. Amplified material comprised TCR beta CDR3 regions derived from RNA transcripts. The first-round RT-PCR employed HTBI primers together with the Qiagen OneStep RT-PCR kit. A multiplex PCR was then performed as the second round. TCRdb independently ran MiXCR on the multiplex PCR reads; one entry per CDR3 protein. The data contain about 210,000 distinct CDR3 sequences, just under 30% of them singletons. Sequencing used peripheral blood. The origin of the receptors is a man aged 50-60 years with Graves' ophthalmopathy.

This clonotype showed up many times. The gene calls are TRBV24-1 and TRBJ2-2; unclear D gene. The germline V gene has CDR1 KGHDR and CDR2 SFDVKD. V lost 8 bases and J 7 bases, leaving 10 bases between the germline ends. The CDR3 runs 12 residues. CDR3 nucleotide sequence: TGTGCCACCAAGGATTTCGGCGGGGAGCTGTTTTTT. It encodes CATKDFGGELFF.

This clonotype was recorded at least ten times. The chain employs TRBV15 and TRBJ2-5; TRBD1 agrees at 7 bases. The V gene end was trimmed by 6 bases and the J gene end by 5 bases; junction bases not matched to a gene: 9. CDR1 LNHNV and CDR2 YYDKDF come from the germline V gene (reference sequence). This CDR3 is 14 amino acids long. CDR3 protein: CATRTKGAGETQYF. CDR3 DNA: TGTGCCACCAGAACGAAGGGGGCTGGGGAGACCCAGTACTTC.

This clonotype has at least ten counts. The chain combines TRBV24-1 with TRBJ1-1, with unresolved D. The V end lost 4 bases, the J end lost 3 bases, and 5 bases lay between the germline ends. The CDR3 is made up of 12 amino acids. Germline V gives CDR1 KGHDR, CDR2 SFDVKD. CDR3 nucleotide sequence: TGTGCCACCAGTGACGAAGACACTGAAGCTTTCTTT. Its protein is CATSDEDTEAFF.

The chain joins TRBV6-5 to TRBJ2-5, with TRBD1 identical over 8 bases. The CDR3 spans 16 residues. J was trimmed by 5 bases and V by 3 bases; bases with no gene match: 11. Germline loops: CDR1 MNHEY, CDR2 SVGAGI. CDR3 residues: CASSYSSGGRMETQYF. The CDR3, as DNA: TGTGCCAGCAGTTATTCTTCAGGGGGCAGGATGGAGACCCAGTACTTC.

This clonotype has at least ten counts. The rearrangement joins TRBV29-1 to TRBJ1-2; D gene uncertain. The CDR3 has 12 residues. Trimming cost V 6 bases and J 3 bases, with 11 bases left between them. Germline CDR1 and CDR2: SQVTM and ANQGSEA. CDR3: CSVLTRDYGYTF. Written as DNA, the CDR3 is TGCAGCGTCCTCACACGCGACTATGGCTACACCTTC. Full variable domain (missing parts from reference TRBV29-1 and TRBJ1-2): SAVISQKPSRDICQRGTSLTIQCQVDSQVTMMFWYRQQPGQSLTLIATANQGSEATYESGFVIDKFPISRPNLTFSTLTVSNMSPEDSSIYLCSVLTRDYGYTFGSGTRLTVV.

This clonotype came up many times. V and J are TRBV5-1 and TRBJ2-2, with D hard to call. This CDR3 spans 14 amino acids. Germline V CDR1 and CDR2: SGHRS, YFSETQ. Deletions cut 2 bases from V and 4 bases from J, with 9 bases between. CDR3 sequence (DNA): TGCGCCAGCAGCTTATCCATTCCCACCGGGGAGCTGTTTTTT. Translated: CASSLSIPTGELFF.

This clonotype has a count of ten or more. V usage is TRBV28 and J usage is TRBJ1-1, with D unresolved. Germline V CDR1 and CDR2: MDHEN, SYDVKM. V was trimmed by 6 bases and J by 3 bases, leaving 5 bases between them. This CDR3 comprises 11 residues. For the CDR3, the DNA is TGTGCCAGCAGAGTTTACACTGAAGCTTTCTTT. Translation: CASRVYTEAFF.

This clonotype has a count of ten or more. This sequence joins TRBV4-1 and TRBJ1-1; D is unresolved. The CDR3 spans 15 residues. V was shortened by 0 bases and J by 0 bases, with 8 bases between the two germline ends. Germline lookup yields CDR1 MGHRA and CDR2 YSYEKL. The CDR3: CASSQDAYLNTEAFF. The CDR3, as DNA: TGCGCCAGCAGCCAAGATGCCTATTTGAACACTGAAGCTTTCTTT.

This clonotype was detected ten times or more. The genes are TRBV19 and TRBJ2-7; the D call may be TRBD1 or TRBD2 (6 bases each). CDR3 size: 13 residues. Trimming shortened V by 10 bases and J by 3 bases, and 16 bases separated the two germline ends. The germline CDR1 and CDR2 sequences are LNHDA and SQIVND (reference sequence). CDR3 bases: TGTGCCACCGCCGGGGGCAGGGGCTACGAGCAGTACTTC. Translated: CATAGGRGYEQYF.

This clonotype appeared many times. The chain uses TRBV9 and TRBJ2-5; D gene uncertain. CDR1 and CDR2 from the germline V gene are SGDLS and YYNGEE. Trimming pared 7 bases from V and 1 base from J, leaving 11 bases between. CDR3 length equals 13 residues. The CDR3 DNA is TGTGCCAGCGCGGTCGGAAGCCAAGAGACCCAGTACTTC. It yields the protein CASAVGSQETQYF.

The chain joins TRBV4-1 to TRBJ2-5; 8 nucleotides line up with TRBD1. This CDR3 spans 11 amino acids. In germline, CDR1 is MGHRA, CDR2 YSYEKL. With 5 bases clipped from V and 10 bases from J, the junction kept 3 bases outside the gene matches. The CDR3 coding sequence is TGCGCCAGCAGCAGACAGGGGAACCAGTACTTC. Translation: CASSRQGNQYF.

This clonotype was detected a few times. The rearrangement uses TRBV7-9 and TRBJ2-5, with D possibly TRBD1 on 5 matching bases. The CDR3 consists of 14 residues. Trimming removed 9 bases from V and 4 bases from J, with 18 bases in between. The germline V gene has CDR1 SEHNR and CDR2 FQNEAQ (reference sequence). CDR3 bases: TGTGCCAGTTCCCTGGGGCTTTGGGGAGAGACCCAGTACTTC. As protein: CASSLGLWGETQYF.

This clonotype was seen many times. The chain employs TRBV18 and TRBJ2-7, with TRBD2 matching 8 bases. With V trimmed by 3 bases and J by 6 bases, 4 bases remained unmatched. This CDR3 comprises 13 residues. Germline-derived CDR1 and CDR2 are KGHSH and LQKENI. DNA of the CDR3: TGTGCCAGCTCACCGGGACTAGGAATCGAGCAGTACTTC. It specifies CASSPGLGIEQYF.

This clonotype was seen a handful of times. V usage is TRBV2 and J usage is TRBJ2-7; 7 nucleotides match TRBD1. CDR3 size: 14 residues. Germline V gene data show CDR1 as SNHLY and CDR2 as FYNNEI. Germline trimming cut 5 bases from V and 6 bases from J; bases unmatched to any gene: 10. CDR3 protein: CASSKSRGSSEQYF. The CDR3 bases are TGTGCCAGCAGTAAGAGCAGGGGGTCCAGCGAGCAGTACTTC. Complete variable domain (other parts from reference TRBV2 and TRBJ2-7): EPEVTQTPSHQVTQMGQEVILRCVPISNHLYFYWYRQILGQKVEFLVSFYNNEISEKSEIFDDQFSVERPDGSNFTLKIRSTKLEDSAMYFCASSKSRGSSEQYFGPGTRLTVT.

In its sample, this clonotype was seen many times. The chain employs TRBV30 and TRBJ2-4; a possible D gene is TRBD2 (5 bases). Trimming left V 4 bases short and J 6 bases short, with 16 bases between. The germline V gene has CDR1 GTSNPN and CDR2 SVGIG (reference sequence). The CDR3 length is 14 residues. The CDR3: CAWTPPGIGNIQYF. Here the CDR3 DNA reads TGTGCCTGGACCCCCCCGGGGATAGGAAACATTCAGTACTTC. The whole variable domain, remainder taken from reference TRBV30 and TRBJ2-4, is SQTIHQWPATLVQPVGSPLSLECTVEGTSNPNLYWYRQAAGRGLQLLFYSVGIGQISSEVPQNLSASRPQDRQFILSSKKLLLSDSGFYLCAWTPPGIGNIQYFGAGTRLSVL.

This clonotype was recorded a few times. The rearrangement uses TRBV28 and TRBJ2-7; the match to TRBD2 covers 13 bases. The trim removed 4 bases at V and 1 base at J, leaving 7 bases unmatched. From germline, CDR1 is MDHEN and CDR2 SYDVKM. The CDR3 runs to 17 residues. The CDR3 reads CASSSVTSGRGSYEQYF. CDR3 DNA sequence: TGTGCCAGCAGTTCGGTTACTAGCGGGAGGGGATCCTACGAGCAGTACTTC.

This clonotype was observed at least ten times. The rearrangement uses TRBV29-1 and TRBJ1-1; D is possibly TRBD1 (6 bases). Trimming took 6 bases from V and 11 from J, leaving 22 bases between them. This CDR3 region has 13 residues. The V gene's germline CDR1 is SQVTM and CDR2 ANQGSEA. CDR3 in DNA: TGCAGCGTGACGCAGGACAGTGCTCTAAGGGCTTTCTTT. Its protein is CSVTQDSALRAFF.

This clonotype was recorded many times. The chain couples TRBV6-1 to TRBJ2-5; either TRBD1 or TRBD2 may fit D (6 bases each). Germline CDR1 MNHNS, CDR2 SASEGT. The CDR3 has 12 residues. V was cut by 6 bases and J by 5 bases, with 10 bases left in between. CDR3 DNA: TGTGCCAGCAGCAGGGGACTGGAGACCCAGTACTTC. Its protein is CASSRGLETQYF.

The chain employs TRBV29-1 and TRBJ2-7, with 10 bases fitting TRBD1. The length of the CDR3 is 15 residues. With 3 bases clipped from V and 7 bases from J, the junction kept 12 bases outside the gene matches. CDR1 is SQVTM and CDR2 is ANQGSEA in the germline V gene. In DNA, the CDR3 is TGCAGCGTTGAGTGGTTAGGGACAGGGGCTCGGGAGCAGTACTTC. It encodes CSVEWLGTGAREQYF.

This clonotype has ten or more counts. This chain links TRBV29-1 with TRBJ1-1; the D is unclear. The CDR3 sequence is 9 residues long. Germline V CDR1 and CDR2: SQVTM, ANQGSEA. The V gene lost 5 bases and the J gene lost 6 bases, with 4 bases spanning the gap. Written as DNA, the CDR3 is TGCAGCGTTTCCCCTGAAGCTTTCTTT. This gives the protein CSVSPEAFF.

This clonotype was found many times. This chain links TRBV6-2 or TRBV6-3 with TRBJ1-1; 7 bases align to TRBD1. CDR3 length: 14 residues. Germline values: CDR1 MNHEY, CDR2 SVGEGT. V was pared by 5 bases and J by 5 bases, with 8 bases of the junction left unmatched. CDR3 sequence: CASSPTGIGTEAFF. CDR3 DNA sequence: TGTGCCAGCAGTCCGACAGGGATTGGAACTGAAGCTTTCTTT.